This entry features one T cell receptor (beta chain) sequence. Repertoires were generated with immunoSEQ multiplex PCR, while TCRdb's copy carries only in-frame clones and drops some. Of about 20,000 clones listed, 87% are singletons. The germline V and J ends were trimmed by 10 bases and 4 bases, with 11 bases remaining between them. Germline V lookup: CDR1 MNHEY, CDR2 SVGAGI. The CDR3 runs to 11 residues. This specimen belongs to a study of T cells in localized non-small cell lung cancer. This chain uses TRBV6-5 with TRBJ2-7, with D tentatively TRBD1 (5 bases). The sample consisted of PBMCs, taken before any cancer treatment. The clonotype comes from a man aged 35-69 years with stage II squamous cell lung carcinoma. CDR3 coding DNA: TGTGCCACCACGGCAGGGTACGAGCAGTACTTC. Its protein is CATTAGYEQYF.